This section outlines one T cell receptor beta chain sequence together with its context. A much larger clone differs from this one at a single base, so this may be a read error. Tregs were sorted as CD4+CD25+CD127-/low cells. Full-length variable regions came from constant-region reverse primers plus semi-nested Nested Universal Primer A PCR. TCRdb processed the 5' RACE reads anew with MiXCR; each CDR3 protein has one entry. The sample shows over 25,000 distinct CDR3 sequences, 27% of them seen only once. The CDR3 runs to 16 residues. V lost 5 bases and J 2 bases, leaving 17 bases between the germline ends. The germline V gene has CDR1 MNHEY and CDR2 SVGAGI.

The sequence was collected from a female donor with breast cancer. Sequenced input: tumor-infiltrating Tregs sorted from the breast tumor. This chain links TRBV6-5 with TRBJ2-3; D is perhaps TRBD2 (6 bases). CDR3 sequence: CASSHGTSSNTDTQYF. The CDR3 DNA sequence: TGTGCCAGCAGTCACGGGACTTCTAGCAACACAGATACGCAGTATTTT.